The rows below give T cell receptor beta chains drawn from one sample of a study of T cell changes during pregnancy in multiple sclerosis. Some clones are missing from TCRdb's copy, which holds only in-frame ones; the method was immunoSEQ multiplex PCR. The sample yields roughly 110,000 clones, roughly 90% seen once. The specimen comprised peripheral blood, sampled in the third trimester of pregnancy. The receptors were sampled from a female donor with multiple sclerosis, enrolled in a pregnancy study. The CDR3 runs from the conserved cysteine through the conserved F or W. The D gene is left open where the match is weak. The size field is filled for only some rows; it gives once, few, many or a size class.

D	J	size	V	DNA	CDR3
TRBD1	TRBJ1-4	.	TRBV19	TGTGCCAGTAGTGAACAGGGGGCAACTAATGAAAAACTGTTTTTT	CASSEQGATNEKLFF
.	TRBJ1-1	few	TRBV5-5	TGTGCCAGCAGCTTCCTAGGGAGGAACACTGAAGCTTTCTTT	CASSFLGRNTEAFF
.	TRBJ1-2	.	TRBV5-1	TGCGCCAGCAGCTTGGATGGGGGGAACTATGGCTACACCTTC	CASSLDGGNYGYTF
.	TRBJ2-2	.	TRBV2	TGTGCCAGCAAGTTAGCAGGGGCCCCCACCGGGGAGCTGTTTTTT	CASKLAGAPTGELFF
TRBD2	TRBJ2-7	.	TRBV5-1	TGCGCCAGCAGCTTGGGATGGGGGGACTATTCCTACGAGCAGTACTTC	CASSLGWGDYSYEQYF
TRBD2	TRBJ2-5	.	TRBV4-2	TGTGCCAGCAGCTCGGGACTAGCGGGAGGGGTAGCCCAGTACTTC	CASSSGLAGGVAQYF
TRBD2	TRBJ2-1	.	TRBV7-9	TGTGCCACCGAGACTAGCGGAACAACCCAGATTACCTCCTACAATGAGCAGTTCTTC	CATETSGTTQITSYNEQFF
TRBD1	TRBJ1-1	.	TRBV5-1	TGCGCCAGCAGCTTACGACAGGGAGAAGGAGCTTTCTTT	CASSLRQGEGAFF
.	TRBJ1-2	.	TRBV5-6	TGTGCCAGCACCCTAGGGGGTATTCAGGGCTACACCTTC	CASTLGGIQGYTF
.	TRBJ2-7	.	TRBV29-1	TGCAGCGTTGAATCCGGACAGCCCTACGAGCAGTACTTC	CSVESGQPYEQYF
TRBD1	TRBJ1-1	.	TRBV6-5	TGTGCCAGCAGTCAGGGGGCTGAGGCTTTCTTT	CASSQGAEAFF
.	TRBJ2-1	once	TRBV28	TGTGCCAGCAGTCCCTTCCTAGGCGGGGCTATCTACAATGAGCAGTTCTTC	CASSPFLGGAIYNEQFF